This T cell receptor (beta chain) is drawn from a study of CD8 T cells in Susac syndrome (dated by TCRdb to between 2018 and 2021). For the wider study: Of the Susac syndrome patients who were sequenced, fewer than 10 were in clinical remission while more than five had clinically active disease. At blood withdrawal, Susac syndrome patients were therapy-naive, treated with corticosteroids (with IVIg additionally given to some), or treated with IVIg alone. The study used repertoire sequencing to test whether antigen drove CD8+ T cell activation and differentiation in Susac syndrome. The study compared CD8+ T cell repertoire clonality among 12 healthy donors, 14 Susac syndrome patients and fewer than 19 multiple sclerosis patients. Overall results and qualifications from the work: The number of individuals in the TCR sequencing and HLA analysis was acknowledged as relatively small. In the total CD8+ and CD8+ TEMRA repertoires, sixteen and five Susac-specific public clones, respectively, were identified. CD8+ repertoires in Susac syndrome showed clonal expansion, which was highest in CD8+ TEMRA cells and was greater in clinically active patients than in remitting patients.

As to this clonotype: Its antigen remains unidentified. The input lacks base qualities; no much larger clone sits a single base away.

High-throughput TCR beta sequencing profiled peripheral blood CD8+ and CD4+ T cells from healthy donors, Susac syndrome patients and multiple sclerosis patients. The Susac syndrome patients fulfilled recently defined diagnostic criteria for either definite or probable disease. CD8+ TEMRA cells were enriched by FACS, while bulk CD8+ and CD4+ T cells were purified by magnetic negative isolation. Blood was drawn into EDTA tubes, processed within 24 hours, and PBMCs were isolated by density gradient centrifugation. PBMCs intended for TCR sequencing were cryopreserved in liquid nitrogen and were subsequently thawed in a 37 degrees C water bath. The sorted or isolated CD4+, CD8+ and CD8+ TEMRA cells had a purity of 90% or higher. RNA was extracted using the RNeasy kit, and roughly 0.5 to 1 ug of the RNA was reverse transcribed with random hexamers. The immunoSEQ multiplex PCR assay, covering 54 Vbeta and 13 Jbeta segments, was used to amplify TCR beta CDR3 regions. PCR amplification bias was corrected by using a synthetic template baseline for primer optimization and computational correction. The source study handled its data this way. Only productive sequences were kept, with reads annotated to V, D and J genes according to IMGT and analyzed in immunoSEQ Analyzer. Clonality was computed as one minus Shannon entropy normalized by log2 of the number of productive unique sequences. Public and private clones were assessed among the 100 most prevalent clones of each patient and control. Clones were defined as Susac-specific if absent from the healthy and MS cohorts, from 1052 published viral clones and from other ImmuneACCESS disease sequences. TCRdb took the public reads, trimmed them with fastp at Q25, ran MiXCR for clone calling and kept in-frame beta chains. Each entry merges the rows of one CDR3 protein and shows their most common DNA and genes. The V and J calls follow TCRdb's processing rather than the paper's. The sample contains about 81,000 distinct CDR3 sequences, 94% of them found a single time. Of the sample, approximately 0.94% is held by the ten largest clones.

The sample was CD8+ T cells from PBMCs. The TCR was taken from a human donor with Susac syndrome.

The CDR3 is CASSIQGARNIQYF. The DNA is TGTGCCAGCAGCATCCAGGGGGCCAGGAACATTCAGTACTTC. This sequence uses TRBV13 and TRBJ2-4, with TRBD1 matching 8 junction bases. The CDR3 starts with the cysteine, ends with the phenylalanine, and has 14 residues. The retained sequence is limited to the CDR3, 42 bases, with the frame set at the first base. V loses 5 bases at its end and J loses 7 bases; junction bases beyond the gene matches: 7. Sequences PRHDT (CDR1) and FYEKMQ (CDR2) are obtained from the germline V gene (reference sequence).